A single sample gave rise to the 3 T cell receptor beta chains below, sequenced in a study of human T cells and chemical hapten exposure. Time point of the sample: patch test 1, 2 weeks after DPC sensitization. Treatment meaning: therapeutic diphenylcyclopropenone sensitization with weekly scalp DPC. MiXCR, run by TCRdb on the RACE reads, gives a single entry per CDR3 protein. Found here are tens of thousands of distinct CDR3 sequences, approximately 35% of them singletons; the top ten hold around 8.9%. The input for sequencing was whole blood, taken in connection with sensitization to the hapten diphenylcyclopropenone (DPC). The receptors come from a middle-aged man with alopecia areata. Some clones in this sample may be carry-over from other donors' samples.

The rearrangement joins TRBV6-1 to TRBJ2-1; D is uncertain. The CDR3 consists of 12 residues. V lost 8 bases and J 3 bases, leaving 8 bases between the germline ends. Germline CDR1 MNHNS, CDR2 SASEGT. The CDR3 loop is CASLTDYNEQFF. The DNA of the CDR3 is TGTGCCAGCCTCACCGACTACAATGAGCAGTTCTTC.

V is TRBV28 and J is TRBJ1-3, with D perhaps matching TRBD1 (6 bases). Per the germline V gene, CDR1 is MDHEN and CDR2 is SYDVKM. Trimming stripped 3 bases from V and 4 bases from J, with 13 bases between. The CDR3 spans 15 residues. The chain's CDR3 is CASSLDSVSGNTIYF. The CDR3 DNA sequence: TGTGCCAGCAGTTTGGACAGTGTGTCCGGAAACACCATATATTTT.

This chain connects TRBV7-9 to TRBJ1-4; 10 bases are shared with TRBD1. Germline V gene data show CDR1 as SEHNR and CDR2 as FQNEAQ (reference sequence). V lost 4 bases and J lost 7; bases outside the gene matches: 9. The CDR3 covers 16 residues. DNA for the CDR3: TGTGCCAGCAGCTCTAACTTGGACAGGGGGACTGAAAAACTGTTTTTT. This gives the protein CASSSNLDRGTEKLFF.